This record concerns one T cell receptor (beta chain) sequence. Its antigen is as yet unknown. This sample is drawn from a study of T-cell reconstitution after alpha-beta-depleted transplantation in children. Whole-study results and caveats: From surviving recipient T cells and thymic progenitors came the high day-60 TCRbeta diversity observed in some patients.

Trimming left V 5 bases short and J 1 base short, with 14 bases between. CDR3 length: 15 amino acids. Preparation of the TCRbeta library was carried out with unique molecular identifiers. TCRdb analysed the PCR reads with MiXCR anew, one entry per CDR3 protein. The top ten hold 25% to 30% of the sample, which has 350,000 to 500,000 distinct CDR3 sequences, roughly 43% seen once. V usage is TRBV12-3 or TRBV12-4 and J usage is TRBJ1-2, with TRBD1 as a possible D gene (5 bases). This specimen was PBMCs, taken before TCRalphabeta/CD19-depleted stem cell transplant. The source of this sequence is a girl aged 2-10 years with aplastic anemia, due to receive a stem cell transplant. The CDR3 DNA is TGTGCCAGCAGTCAGACGACAGACCTTAACTATGGCTACACCTTC. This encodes CASSQTTDLNYGYTF.